This paragraph covers one T cell receptor (beta chain) sequence. What it binds is unknown. The sample is drawn from a study of CD8+ T cells in alopecia areata. Whole-study context: Treated patients were given 5 to 10 mg oral tofacitinib twice daily. Tofacitinib exposure lasted 6 to 18 months, followed by 6 months off drug.

The CDR3 consists of 13 residues. The V gene lost 5 bases and the J gene lost 2 bases, with 8 bases spanning the gap. Germline CDR1 and CDR2: LNHDA and SQIVND (reference sequence). General study findings and limits: Any link of baseline CD8+ expansion to response, resting on one nonresponder, remains uncertain.

cDNA prepared by RNA extraction and subsequent reverse transcription served as the template for sequencing. Assay used: immunoSEQ multiplex PCR; TCRdb lists only in-frame clones, some missing. The sample shows 150,000 to 200,000 clones, about 47% of them seen only once. The treatment: oral pan-JAK inhibitor, 5-10 mg twice daily. This sample comprised CD8+ T cells sorted from blood, obtained at roughly week 52, from a patient treated with tofacitinib. The chain links TRBV19 to TRBJ2-3; D ambiguous. This clonotype was obtained from a human donor with alopecia areata. CDR3 residues: CASSVLFTDTQYF. CDR3 in DNA: TGTGCCAGTAGTGTCCTTTTCACAGATACGCAGTATTTT.